This is a list of T cell receptor beta chains from one sample in a study of patients and donors after allogeneic stem cell transplantation. TCRdb recomputed calls from the RT-PCR reads with MiXCR, one row per CDR3 protein. The profile shows about 26,000 distinct CDR3 sequences, 6.5% to 10% of them singletons. The sequenced material came from blood, either unsorted or a sorted T cell fraction (not recorded which). The receptors shown here come from a human donor who was either an allogeneic HSCT recipient or a stem cell or donor lymphocyte infusion donor (not recorded which). It is not recorded whose cells these are; they may come from a transplant donor. CDR3s include the opening cysteine and the closing phenylalanine or tryptophan. D genes are given only for firm matches. Clone size appears in some rows only: once, few, many, or a class for an expanded clone.

clone size	V gene	D gene	J gene	CDR3 DNA	CDR3 protein
-	TRBV27	-	TRBJ2-5	TGTGCCAGCAGTTTATTGGACGACGTGGTGTTGGCCCCGTACTTC	CASSLLDDVVLAPYF
many	TRBV28	TRBD1	TRBJ2-7	TGTGCCAGCAGTGCCGTAATGACAGGGTTGGACGAGCAGTACTTC	CASSAVMTGLDEQYF
few	TRBV20-1	-	TRBJ1-4	TGCAGTGCTAGACCACTCAAGGGGTATGAAAAACTGTTTTTT	CSARPLKGYEKLFF
-	TRBV2	TRBD1	TRBJ2-7	TGTGCCAGCAGCAGGGAGACAGGGTACGAGCAGTACTTC	CASSRETGYEQYF
many	TRBV5-6	-	TRBJ2-3	TGTGCCAGCAGCTTGACAGGGAGCACAGATACGCAGTATTTT	CASSLTGSTDTQYF
many	TRBV5-1	TRBD1	TRBJ1-5	TGCGCCAGCAGCCCGGGGACAGGGGGCCCAAGACAGCCCCAGCATTTT	CASSPGTGGPRQPQHF
many	TRBV29-1	TRBD1	TRBJ1-2	TGCAGCGCCGACCGGACAGGGGTCGGCTACACCTTC	CSADRTGVGYTF
medium-sized	TRBV29-1	-	TRBJ2-3	TGCAGCTCTGTTAGCACAGATACGCAGTATTTT	CSSVSTDTQYF
few	TRBV20-1	-	TRBJ2-5	TGCAGTGCTAGAGACCGAAGGGACCCCCGGGAGACCCAGTACTTC	CSARDRRDPRETQYF
medium-sized	TRBV7-9	-	TRBJ1-2	TGTGCCAGCAGCTCAGGGACAACCCTGGATGGCTACACCTTC	CASSSGTTLDGYTF
many	TRBV20-1	TRBD2	TRBJ2-7	TGCAGTGCCTCGGGACTAGCGGATCCCCAGGACGAGCAGTACTTC	CSASGLADPQDEQYF
few	TRBV5-1	TRBD1	TRBJ1-6	TGCGCCAGCAGCTTGGCGGGACAGGGGTTTGGATCACCCCTCCACTTT	CASSLAGQGFGSPLHF
many	TRBV29-1	-	TRBJ2-5	TGCAGCGTAGACCGACTAGGGGAGACCCAGTACTTC	CSVDRLGETQYF
medium-sized	TRBV29-1	-	TRBJ2-7	TGCAGCGTTGAGGGCGCCTACGAGCAGTACTTC	CSVEGAYEQYF
-	TRBV18	-	TRBJ2-7	TGTGCCAGCTCACCACCCCCAGGATCCTACGAGCAGTACTTC	CASSPPPGSYEQYF
many	TRBV2	-	TRBJ1-2	TGTGCCAGCAGTGAAGCGTCCTCCGCGGGCTACACCTTC	CASSEASSAGYTF
-	TRBV7-3	TRBD1	TRBJ2-3	TGTGCCAGCAGCCTAAACTCCCTAAGTCACTACAGGGGGATCCGGGATACGCAGTATTTT	CASSLNSLSHYRGIRDTQYF
-	TRBV27	TRBD1	TRBJ2-2	TGTGCCAGCAACGGGCGTGGGACAGCGAACACCGGGGAGCTGTTTTTT	CASNGRGTANTGELFF
many	TRBV14	TRBD2	TRBJ2-1	TGTGCCAGCAGCCAAGAAGAGGGACTAGCGGGGGGTGAGCAGTTCTTC	CASSQEEGLAGGEQFF
many	TRBV29-1	-	TRBJ2-7	TGCAGCGTTGGGGATTCCAGTGGTTATAGCGAGCAGTACTTC	CSVGDSSGYSEQYF
few	TRBV6-2/TRBV6-3	TRBD2	TRBJ2-2	TGTGCCAGCAGTTACGTAACGGGAGGGCCTGTCACCGGGGAGCTGTTTTTT	CASSYVTGGPVTGELFF
-	TRBV20-1	-	TRBJ1-1	TGCAGTGCTAGAGATGGCACGACAGGTAACACTGAAGCTTTCTTT	CSARDGTTGNTEAFF
many	TRBV20-1	TRBD1	TRBJ1-1	TGCAGTGCTAGACAGTCGGGACAGTCAAACACTGAAGCTTTCTTT	CSARQSGQSNTEAFF
many	TRBV14	TRBD1	TRBJ1-4	TGTGCCAGCAGCCAAGGGGGGGGGACAGCCCTTACGTCGGAAAAACTGTTTTTT	CASSQGGGTALTSEKLFF
many	TRBV7-9	-	TRBJ2-1	TGTGCCAGCAGCCCACAGGGAGGAGAGCAGTTCTTC	CASSPQGGEQFF
many	TRBV7-9	-	TRBJ2-5	TGTGCCAGCAGCTATGGTAAAGAGACCCAGTACTTC	CASSYGKETQYF
-	TRBV19	-	TRBJ1-2	TGTGCCAGTAGTATGGGACTGCTGATCGTTCGGGGCTACACCTTC	CASSMGLLIVRGYTF
many	TRBV29-1	TRBD2	TRBJ2-7	TGCAGCGTACTAGCGGTATCCTACGAGCAGTACTTC	CSVLAVSYEQYF
many	TRBV10-3	-	TRBJ1-5	TGTGCCATCAGTGAGTCGGCCTTTGAGCCCCAGCATTTT	CAISESAFEPQHF
many	TRBV29-1	-	TRBJ1-2	TGCAGCGTTGCGGGGGACCCCGACAGCGCCTTTAACTATGGCTACACCTTC	CSVAGDPDSAFNYGYTF
-	TRBV5-1	-	TRBJ1-6	TGCGCCAGCAGCTTGGGGAGACAGGAAAATTCACCCCTCCACTTT	CASSLGRQENSPLHF